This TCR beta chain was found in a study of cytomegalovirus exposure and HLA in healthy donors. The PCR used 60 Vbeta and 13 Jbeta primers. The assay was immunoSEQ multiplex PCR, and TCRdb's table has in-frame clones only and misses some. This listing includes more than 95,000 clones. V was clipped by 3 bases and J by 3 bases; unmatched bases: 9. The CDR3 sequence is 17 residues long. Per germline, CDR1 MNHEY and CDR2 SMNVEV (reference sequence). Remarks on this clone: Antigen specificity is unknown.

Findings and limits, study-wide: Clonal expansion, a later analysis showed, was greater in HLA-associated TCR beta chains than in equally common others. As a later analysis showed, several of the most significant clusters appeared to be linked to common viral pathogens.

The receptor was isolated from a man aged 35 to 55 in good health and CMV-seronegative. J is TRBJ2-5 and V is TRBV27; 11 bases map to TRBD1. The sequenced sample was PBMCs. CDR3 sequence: CASSLGIGTGGEETQYF. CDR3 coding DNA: TGTGCCAGCAGTTTGGGGATCGGGACAGGGGGGGAAGAGACCCAGTACTTC.